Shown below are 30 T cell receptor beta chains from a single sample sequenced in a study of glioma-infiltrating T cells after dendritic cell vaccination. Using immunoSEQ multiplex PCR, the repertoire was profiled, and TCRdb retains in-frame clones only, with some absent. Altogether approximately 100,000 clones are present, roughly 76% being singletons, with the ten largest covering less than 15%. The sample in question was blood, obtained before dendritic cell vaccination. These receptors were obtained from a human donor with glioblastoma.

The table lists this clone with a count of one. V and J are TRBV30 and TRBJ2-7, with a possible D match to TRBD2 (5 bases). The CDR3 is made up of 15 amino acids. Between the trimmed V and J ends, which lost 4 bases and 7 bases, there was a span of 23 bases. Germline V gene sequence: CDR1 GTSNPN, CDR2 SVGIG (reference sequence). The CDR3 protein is CAWIAFRSGGGEQYF. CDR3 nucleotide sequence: TGTGCCTGGATCGCCTTCCGGTCCGGAGGCGGAGAGCAGTACTTC.

This CDR3 reads CASSQGGQGSYEQYF. The CDR3 DNA reads TGTGCCAGCAGTCAAGGGGGACAGGGATCCTACGAGCAGTACTTC. The J gene is TRBJ2-5, the V gene TRBV6-6; 9 positions agree with TRBD1. The DNA matches TRBJ2-7 better at its end, which makes the J call doubtful. The CDR3 length is 15 residues. Germline CDR1 MNHNY, CDR2 SVGAGI (reference sequence).

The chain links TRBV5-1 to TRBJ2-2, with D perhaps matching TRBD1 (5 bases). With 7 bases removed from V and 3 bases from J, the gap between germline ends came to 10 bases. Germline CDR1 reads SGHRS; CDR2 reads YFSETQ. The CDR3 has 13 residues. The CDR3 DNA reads TGCGCCAGCGGACACGTCGACACCGGGGAGCTGTTTTTT. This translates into CASGHVDTGELFF.

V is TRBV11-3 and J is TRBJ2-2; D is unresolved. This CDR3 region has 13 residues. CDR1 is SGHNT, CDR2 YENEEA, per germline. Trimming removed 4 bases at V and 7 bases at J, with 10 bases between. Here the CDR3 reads CASSSTGGGELFF. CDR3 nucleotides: TGTGCCAGCAGCTCAACTGGTGGCGGGGAGCTGTTTTTT.

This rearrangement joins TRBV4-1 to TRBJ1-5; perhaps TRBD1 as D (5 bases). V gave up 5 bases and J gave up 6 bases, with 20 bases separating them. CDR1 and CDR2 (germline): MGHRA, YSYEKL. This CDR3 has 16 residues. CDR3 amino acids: CASSMTQLRGGQPQHF. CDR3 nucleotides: TGCGCCAGCAGCATGACACAATTGAGGGGAGGTCAGCCCCAGCATTTT.

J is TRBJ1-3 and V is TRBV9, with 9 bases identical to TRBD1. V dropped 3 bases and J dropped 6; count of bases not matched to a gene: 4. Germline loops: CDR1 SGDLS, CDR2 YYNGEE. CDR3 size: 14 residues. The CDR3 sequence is CASSDRGLENTIYF. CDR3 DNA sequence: TGTGCCAGCAGCGACAGGGGGCTTGAAAACACCATATATTTT.

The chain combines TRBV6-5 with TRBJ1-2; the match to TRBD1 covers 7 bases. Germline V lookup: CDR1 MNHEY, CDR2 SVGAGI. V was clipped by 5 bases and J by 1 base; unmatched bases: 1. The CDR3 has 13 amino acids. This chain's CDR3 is CASSRDSNYGYTF. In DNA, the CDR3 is TGTGCCAGCAGTAGGGACAGTAACTATGGCTACACCTTC.

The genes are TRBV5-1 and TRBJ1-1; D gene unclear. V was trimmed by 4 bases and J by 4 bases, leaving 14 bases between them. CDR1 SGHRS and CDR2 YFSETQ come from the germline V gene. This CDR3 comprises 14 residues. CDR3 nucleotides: TGCGCCAGCAGCCTGGAAAATCGGGGCACTGAAGCTTTCTTT. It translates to CASSLENRGTEAFF. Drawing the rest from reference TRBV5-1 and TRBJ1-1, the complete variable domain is KAGVTQTPRYLIKTRGQQVTLSCSPISGHRSVSWYQQTPGQGLQFLFEYFSETQRNKGNFPGRFSGRQFSNSRSEMNVSTLELGDSALYLCASSLENRGTEAFFGQGTRLTVV.

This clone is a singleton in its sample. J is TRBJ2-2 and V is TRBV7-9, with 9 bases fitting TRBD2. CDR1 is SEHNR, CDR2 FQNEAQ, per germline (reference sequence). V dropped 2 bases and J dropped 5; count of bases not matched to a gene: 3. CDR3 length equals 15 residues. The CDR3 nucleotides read TGTGCCAGCAGCTTATCTAGCGGGGTGACCGGGGAGCTGTTTTTT. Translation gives CASSLSSGVTGELFF. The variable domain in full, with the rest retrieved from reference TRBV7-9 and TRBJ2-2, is DTGVSQNPRHKITKRGQNVTFRCDPISEHNRLYWYRQTLGQGPEFLTYFQNEAQLEKSRLLSDRFSAERPKGSFSTLEIQRTEQGDSAMYLCASSLSSGVTGELFFGEGSRLTVL.

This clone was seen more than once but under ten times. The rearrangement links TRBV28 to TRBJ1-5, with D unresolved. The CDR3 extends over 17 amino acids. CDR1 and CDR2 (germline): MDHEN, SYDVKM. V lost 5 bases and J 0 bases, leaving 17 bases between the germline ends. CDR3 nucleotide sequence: TGTGCCAGCAGTGCCGTTAACCAGGTGGCTAGCAATCAGCCCCAGCATTTT. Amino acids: CASSAVNQVASNQPQHF.

This CDR3 is CSAWDSYAFF. CDR3 sequence (DNA): TGCAGTGCATGGGACAGCTACGCTTTCTTT. The chain couples TRBV20-1 to TRBJ1-1; 7 bases line up with TRBD1. The CDR3 sequence is 10 residues long. With 6 bases clipped from V and 11 bases from J, the junction kept 6 bases outside the gene matches. Germline assignment: CDR1 DFQATT and CDR2 SNEGSKA (reference sequence).

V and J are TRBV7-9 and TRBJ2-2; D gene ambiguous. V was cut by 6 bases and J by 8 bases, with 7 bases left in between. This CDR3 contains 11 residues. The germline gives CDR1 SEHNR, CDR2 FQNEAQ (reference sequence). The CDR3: CASSSKGELFF. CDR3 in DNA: TGTGCCAGCAGTTCCAAAGGGGAGCTGTTTTTT.

The CDR3 protein is CASSNPGLFNQPQHF. Written as DNA, the CDR3 is TGTGCCAGTAGTAATCCAGGACTGTTCAATCAGCCCCAGCATTTT. This chain joins TRBV19 and TRBJ1-5; D gene ambiguous. The CDR3 is 15 amino acids. Germline V lookup: CDR1 LNHDA, CDR2 SQIVND (reference sequence). Trimming stripped 4 bases from V and 3 bases from J, with 13 bases between.

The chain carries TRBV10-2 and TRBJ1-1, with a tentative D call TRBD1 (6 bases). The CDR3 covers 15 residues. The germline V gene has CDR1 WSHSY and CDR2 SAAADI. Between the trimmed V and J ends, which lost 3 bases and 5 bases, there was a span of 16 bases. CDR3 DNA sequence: TGCGCCAGCAGTGACCCGAGGACAGACAAGACTGAAGCTTTCTTT. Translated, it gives CASSDPRTDKTEAFF.

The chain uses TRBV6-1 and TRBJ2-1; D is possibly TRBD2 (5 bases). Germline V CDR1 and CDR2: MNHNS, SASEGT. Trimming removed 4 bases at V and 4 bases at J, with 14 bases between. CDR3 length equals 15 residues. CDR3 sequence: CASSVIASPYNEQFF. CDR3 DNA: TGTGCCAGCAGTGTTATAGCGAGTCCTTACAATGAGCAGTTCTTC.

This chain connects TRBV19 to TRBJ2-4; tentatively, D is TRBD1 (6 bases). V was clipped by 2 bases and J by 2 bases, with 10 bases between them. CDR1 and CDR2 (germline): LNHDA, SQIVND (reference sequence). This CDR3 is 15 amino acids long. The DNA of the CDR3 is TGTGCCAGTAGTATAACCGGGGACACCAAAAACATTCAGTACTTC. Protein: CASSITGDTKNIQYF.

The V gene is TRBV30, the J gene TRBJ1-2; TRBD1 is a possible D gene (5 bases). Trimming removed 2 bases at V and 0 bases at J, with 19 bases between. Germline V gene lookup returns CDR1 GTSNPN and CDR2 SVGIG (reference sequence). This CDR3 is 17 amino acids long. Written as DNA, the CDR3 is TGTGCCTGGAGTCTTCTAGGGGCAGCAGTAGCTAACTATGGCTACACCTTC. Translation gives CAWSLLGAAVANYGYTF.

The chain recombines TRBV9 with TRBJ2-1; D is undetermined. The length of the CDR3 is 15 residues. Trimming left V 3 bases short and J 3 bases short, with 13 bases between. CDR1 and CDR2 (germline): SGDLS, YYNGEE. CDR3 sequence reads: CASSALDSHYNEQFF. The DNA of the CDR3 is TGTGCCAGCAGCGCCCTCGACTCACACTACAATGAGCAGTTCTTC. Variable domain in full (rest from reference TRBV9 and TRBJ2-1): DSGVTQTPKHLITATGQRVTLRCSPRSGDLSVYWYQQSLDQGLQFLIQYYNGEERAKGNILERFSAQQFPDLHSELNLSSLELGDSALYFCASSALDSHYNEQFFGPGTRLTVL.

This chain's CDR3 is CASSTRQVRLGDGYTF. Written as DNA, the CDR3 is TGTGCCAGTAGTACCCGACAGGTCCGCCTGGGGGATGGCTACACCTTC. The chain is built from TRBV19 and TRBJ1-2; tentative D call: TRBD1 (6 bases). Between the trimmed V and J ends, which lost 4 bases and 6 bases, there was a span of 21 bases. This CDR3 comprises 16 residues. Germline V lookup: CDR1 LNHDA, CDR2 SQIVND (reference sequence).

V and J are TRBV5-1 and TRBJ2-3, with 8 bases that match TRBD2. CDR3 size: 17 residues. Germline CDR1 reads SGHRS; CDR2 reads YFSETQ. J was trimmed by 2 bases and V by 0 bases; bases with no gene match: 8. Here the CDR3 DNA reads TGCGCCAGCAGCTTGGTGACTAGCGTCTTATCCACAGATACGCAGTATTTT. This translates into CASSLVTSVLSTDTQYF.

DNA of the CDR3: TGTGCCAGCAGCCCCTCGGGGTCCCGTGCTAGCACAGATACGCAGTATTTT. Amino acids: CASSPSGSRASTDTQYF. V is TRBV4-2 and J is TRBJ2-3, with a possible D match to TRBD2 (5 bases). CDR3 length: 17 residues. CDR1 is LGHNA and CDR2 is YNFKEQ in the germline V gene. Trimming left V 4 bases short and J 0 bases short, with 17 bases between.

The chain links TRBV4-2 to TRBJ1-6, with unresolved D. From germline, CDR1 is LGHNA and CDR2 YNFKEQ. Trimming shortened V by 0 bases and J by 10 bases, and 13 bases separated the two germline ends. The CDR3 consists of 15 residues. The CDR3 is CASSQEKSGLSPLHF. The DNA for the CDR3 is TGTGCCAGCAGCCAAGAGAAGTCTGGGCTCTCACCCCTCCACTTT.

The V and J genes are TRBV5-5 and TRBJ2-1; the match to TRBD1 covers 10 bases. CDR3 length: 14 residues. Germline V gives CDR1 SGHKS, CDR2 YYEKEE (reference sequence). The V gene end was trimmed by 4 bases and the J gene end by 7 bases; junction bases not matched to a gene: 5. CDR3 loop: CASSRKDRGNEQFF. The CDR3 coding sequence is TGTGCCAGCAGCCGAAAGGACAGGGGGAATGAGCAGTTCTTC.

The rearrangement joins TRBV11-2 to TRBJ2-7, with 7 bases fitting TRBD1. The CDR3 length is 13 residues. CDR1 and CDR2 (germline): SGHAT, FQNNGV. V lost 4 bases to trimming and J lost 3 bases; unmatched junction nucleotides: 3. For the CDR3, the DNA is TGTGCCAGCAGCTCGGGACAGCACTACGAGCAGTACTTC. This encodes CASSSGQHYEQYF.

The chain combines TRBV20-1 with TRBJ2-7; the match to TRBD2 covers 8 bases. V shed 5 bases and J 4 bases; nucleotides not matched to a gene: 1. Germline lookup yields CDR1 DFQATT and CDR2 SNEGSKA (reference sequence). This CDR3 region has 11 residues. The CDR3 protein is CSARGGYEQYF. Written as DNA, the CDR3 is TGCAGTGCTCGGGGGGGGTACGAGCAGTACTTC.

CDR3 nucleotide sequence: TGTGCCAGCAGTGAATTTAGTTACGAGCAGTACTTC. It specifies CASSEFSYEQYF. The V gene is TRBV2, the J gene TRBJ2-7; D remains unclear. The CDR3 runs 12 residues. Trimming shortened V by 2 bases and J by 4 bases, and 6 bases separated the two germline ends. CDR1 and CDR2 (germline): SNHLY, FYNNEI.

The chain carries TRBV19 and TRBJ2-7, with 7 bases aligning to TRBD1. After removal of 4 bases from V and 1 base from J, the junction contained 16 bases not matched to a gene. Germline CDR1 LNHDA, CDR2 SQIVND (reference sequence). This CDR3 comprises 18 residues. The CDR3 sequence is CASSRRTGHPSASYEQYF. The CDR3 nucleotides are TGTGCCAGTAGTAGACGGACAGGCCATCCCTCTGCTTCCTACGAGCAGTACTTC.

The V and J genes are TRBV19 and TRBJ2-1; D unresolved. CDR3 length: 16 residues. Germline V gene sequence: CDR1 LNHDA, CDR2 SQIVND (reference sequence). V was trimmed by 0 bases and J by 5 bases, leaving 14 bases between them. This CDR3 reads CASSIDRRSLHNEQFF. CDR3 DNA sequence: TGTGCCAGTAGTATAGATCGGCGGAGTTTGCACAATGAGCAGTTCTTC.

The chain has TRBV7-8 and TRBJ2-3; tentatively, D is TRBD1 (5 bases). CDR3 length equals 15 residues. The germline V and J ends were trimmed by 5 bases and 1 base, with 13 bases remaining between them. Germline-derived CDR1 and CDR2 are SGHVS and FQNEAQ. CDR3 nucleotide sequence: TGTGCCAGCAGCCGACAGCGTGCGGGCACAGATACGCAGTATTTT. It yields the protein CASSRQRAGTDTQYF.

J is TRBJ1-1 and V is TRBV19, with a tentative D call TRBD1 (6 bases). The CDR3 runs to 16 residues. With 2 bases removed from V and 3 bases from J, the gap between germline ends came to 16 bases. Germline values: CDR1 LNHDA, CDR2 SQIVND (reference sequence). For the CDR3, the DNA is TGTGCCAGTAGTATATTTAGTGGGGGCAGGGACACTGAAGCTTTCTTT. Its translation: CASSIFSGGRDTEAFF.